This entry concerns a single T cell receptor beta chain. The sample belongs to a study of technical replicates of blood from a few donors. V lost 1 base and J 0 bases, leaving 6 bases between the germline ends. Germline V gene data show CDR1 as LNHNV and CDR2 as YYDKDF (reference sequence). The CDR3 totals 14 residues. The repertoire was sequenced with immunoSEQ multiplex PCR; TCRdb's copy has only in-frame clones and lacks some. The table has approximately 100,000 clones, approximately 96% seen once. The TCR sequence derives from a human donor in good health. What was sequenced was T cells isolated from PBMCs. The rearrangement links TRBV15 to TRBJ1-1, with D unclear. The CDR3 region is CATSRVTMNTEAFF. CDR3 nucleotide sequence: TGTGCCACCAGCAGAGTTACAATGAACACTGAAGCTTTCTTT.